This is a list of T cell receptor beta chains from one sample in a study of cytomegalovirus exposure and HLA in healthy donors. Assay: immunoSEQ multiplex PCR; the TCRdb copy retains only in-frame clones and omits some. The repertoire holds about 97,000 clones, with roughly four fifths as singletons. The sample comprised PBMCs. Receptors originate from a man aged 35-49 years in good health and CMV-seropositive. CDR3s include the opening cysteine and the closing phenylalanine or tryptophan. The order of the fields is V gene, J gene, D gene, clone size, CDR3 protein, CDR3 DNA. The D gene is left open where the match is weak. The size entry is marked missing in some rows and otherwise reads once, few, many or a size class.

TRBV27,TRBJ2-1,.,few,CASSLGATNEQFF,TGTGCCAGCAGTTTAGGAGCGACCAATGAGCAGTTCTTC
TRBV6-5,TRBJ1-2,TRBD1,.,CASSEGTGVYGYTF,TGTGCCAGCAGTGAAGGGACAGGGGTCTATGGCTACACCTTC
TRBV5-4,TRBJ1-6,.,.,CASSTDRNSPLHF,TGTGCCAGCAGCACCGACAGAAATTCACCCCTCCACTTT
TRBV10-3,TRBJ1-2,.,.,CAIKEGKANYGYTF,TGTGCCATCAAGGAGGGTAAGGCGAACTATGGCTACACCTTC
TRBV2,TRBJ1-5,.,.,CASSGGSGNQPQHF,TGTGCCAGCAGTGGGGGCTCTGGCAATCAGCCCCAGCATTTT
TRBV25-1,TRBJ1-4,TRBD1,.,CASSTAGTGDEKLFF,TGTGCCAGCAGTACCGCCGGGACAGGGGATGAAAAACTGTTTTTT
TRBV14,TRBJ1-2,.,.,CASSRSRNYGYTF,TGTGCCAGCAGCCGATCACGGAACTATGGCTACACCTTC
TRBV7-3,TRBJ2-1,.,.,CASSRLRGGSYNEQFF,TGTGCCAGCAGCAGATTGAGGGGAGGCTCCTACAATGAGCAGTTCTTC
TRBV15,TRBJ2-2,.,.,CATSIFPLNTGELFF,TGTGCCACCAGCATCTTTCCACTGAACACCGGGGAGCTGTTTTTT
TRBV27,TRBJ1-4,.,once,CASSATGSTNEKLFF,TGTGCCAGCAGTGCAACAGGGTCCACTAATGAAAAACTGTTTTTT
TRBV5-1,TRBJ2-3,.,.,CASSRMGRGTSTDTQYF,TGCGCCAGCAGCAGGATGGGGCGCGGGACTAGCACAGATACGCAGTATTTT
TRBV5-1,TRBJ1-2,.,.,CASSLDSGGYTF,TGCGCCAGCAGCTTGGATTCGGGTGGCTACACCTTC
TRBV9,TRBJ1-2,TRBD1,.,CASSAGQGFGYTF,TGTGCCAGCAGCGCCGGACAGGGTTTTGGCTACACCTTC
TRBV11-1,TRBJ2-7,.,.,CASSLSSYEQYF,TGTGCCAGCAGCTTATCATCATACGAGCAGTACTTC
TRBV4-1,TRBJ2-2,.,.,CASSDKSSGGAGELFF,TGCGCCAGCAGCGACAAGAGCAGTGGAGGGGCCGGGGAGCTGTTTTTT
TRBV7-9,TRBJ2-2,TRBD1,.,CASSPTQGTGELFF,TGTGCCAGCAGCCCCACACAGGGGACGGGGGAGCTGTTTTTT
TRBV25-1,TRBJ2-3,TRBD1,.,CASRSGDRATDTQYF,TGTGCCAGCAGATCGGGGGACAGGGCCACAGATACGCAGTATTTT
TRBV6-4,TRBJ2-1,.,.,CASSPYAGSNEQFF,TGTGCCAGCAGCCCCTACGCGGGGTCCAATGAGCAGTTCTTC
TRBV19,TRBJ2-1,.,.,CASATRSSERYNEQFF,TGTGCCAGTGCAACTCGGTCTAGCGAGCGATACAATGAGCAGTTCTTC
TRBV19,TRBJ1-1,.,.,CASSSMTFGVTEAFF,TGTGCCAGTAGTTCTATGACGTTCGGGGTCACTGAAGCTTTCTTT
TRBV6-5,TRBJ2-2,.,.,CASSYSPGTGELFF,TGTGCCAGCAGTTACTCCCCAGGGACCGGGGAGCTGTTTTTT
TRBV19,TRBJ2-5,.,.,CASSINRMQETQYF,TGTGCCAGTAGTATCAACAGAATGCAAGAGACCCAGTACTTC
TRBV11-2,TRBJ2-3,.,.,CASSERLLDADTQYF,TGTGCCAGCAGCGAGCGGTTGCTCGACGCAGATACGCAGTATTTT
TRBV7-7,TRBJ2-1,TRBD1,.,CASSGQGNSANEQFF,TGTGCCAGCAGCGGACAGGGGAACTCCGCAAATGAGCAGTTCTTC
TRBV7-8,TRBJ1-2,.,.,CASSLEEGYYGYTF,TGTGCCAGCAGCTTAGAGGAGGGGTACTATGGCTACACCTTC
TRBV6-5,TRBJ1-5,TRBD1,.,CASSLQGANNQPQHF,TGTGCCAGCAGTTTGCAGGGGGCGAACAATCAGCCCCAGCATTTT
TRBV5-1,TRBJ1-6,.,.,CASSSTGRIDNSPLHF,TGCGCCAGCAGCTCAACAGGGCGTATAGATAATTCACCCCTCCACTTT
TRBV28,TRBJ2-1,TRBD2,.,CASSLGTSGGTEQFF,TGTGCCAGCAGTTTGGGGACTAGCGGGGGGACGGAGCAGTTCTTC
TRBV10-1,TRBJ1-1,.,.,CASSESGGTEAFF,TGCGCCAGCAGTGAGTCAGGAGGGACTGAAGCTTTCTTT
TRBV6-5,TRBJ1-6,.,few,CASSLDNSPLHF,TGTGCCAGCAGTTTAGATAATTCACCCCTCCACTTT
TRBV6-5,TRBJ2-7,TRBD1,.,CASSYSKGQGYEQYF,TGTGCCAGCAGTTACTCGAAAGGACAGGGGTACGAGCAGTACTTC
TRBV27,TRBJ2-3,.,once,CASSLTTGTLAPTDTQYF,TGTGCCAGCAGTTTGACTACCGGGACTCTGGCCCCCACAGATACGCAGTATTTT
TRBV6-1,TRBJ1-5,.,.,CASTSRTGIKPQHF,TGTGCCAGCACCTCCCGGACGGGGATCAAGCCCCAGCATTTT
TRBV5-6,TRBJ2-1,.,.,CARGTRGPVYEQFF,TGTGCCAGAGGGACTAGGGGGCCGGTTTATGAGCAGTTCTTC
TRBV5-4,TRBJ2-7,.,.,CASSWGLANSYEQYF,TGTGCCAGCAGCTGGGGCCTAGCGAACTCCTACGAGCAGTACTTC
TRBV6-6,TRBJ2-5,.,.,CASSYGEETQYF,TGTGCCAGCAGTTACGGAGAAGAGACCCAGTACTTC
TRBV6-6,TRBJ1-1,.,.,CASSYGTPNTEAFF,TGTGCCAGCAGTTACGGGACACCGAACACTGAAGCTTTCTTT